The 10 T cell receptor beta chains given below trace back to one sample, sequenced in a study of T cells in tuberculosis. Sequencing was performed with immunoSEQ multiplex PCR; in TCRdb, only in-frame clones are kept and a portion is missing. This table holds roughly 60,000 clones, roughly 79% found once. Cells were sorted from thawed PBMC rested overnight and stained with GMM-loaded CD1B tetramer, viability dye and anti-CD3. The lipid loaded on the CD1B tetramers was C32 glucose monomycolate from Rhodococcus equi. Source material: CD1b-GMM tetramer-negative cells sorted from PBMCs. All receptors derive from an adult woman with latent tuberculosis.

This clone was counted a single time. This chain links TRBV19 with TRBJ2-5, with 8 bases aligning to TRBD1. The J segment lost 5 bases and the V segment lost 6 bases, leaving 5 bases of the junction unmatched. CDR1 and CDR2 from the germline V gene are LNHDA and SQIVND (reference sequence). This CDR3 region has 13 residues. CDR3 residues: CASRAGGEETQYF. Here the CDR3 DNA reads TGTGCCAGTAGGGCAGGGGGCGAGGAGACCCAGTACTTC.

The gene calls are TRBV4-3 and TRBJ2-3, with a weak D call TRBD2 (6 bases). CDR3 length equals 14 residues. CDR1 and CDR2 (germline): LGHNA, YSLEER. Trimming took off 4 bases at V and 4 bases at J, with 12 bases between the two ends. The chain's CDR3 is CASSPELASDTQYF. DNA of the CDR3: TGCGCCAGCAGCCCCGAACTAGCTTCAGATACGCAGTATTTT.

V gene TRBV5-1 combines with J gene TRBJ2-7; 8 nucleotides match TRBD1. Germline values: CDR1 SGHRS, CDR2 YFSETQ. CDR3 length: 13 residues. Trimming at V came to 7 bases and at J to 2 bases, leaving 5 bases not matched to a gene. The CDR3 nucleotides read TGCGCCAGCGGCCGACAGGGGACCTACGAGCAGTACTTC. This translates into CASGRQGTYEQYF. Variable domain in full (rest from reference TRBV5-1 and TRBJ2-7): KAGVTQTPRYLIKTRGQQVTLSCSPISGHRSVSWYQQTPGQGLQFLFEYFSETQRNKGNFPGRFSGRQFSNSRSEMNVSTLELGDSALYLCASGRQGTYEQYFGPGTRLTVT.

The J gene is TRBJ1-4, the V gene TRBV7-2; D uncertain. The CDR3 length is 16 residues. Germline V CDR1 and CDR2: SGHTA, FQGNSA. V was trimmed by 4 bases and J by 3 bases, leaving 15 bases between them. This CDR3 reads CASSYGRGLANEKLFF. The CDR3 DNA is TGTGCCAGCAGCTACGGACGGGGTTTAGCTAATGAAAAACTGTTTTTT.

The chain recombines TRBV11-1 with TRBJ2-3; the D is unclear. CDR1 and CDR2 (germline): SGHAT, FQDESV (reference sequence). This CDR3 comprises 13 residues. Deletions cut 6 bases from V and 2 bases from J, with 9 bases between. The CDR3: CASSRSVTDTQYF. CDR3 bases: TGTGCCAGCAGTCGGTCTGTCACAGATACGCAGTATTTT.

The rearrangement joins TRBV18 to TRBJ1-1; D unresolved. V lost 5 bases, J lost 2 bases, and 6 bases lay in between. CDR1 is KGHSH, CDR2 LQKENI, per germline. This CDR3 is 12 amino acids long. In DNA form, the CDR3 reads TGTGCCAGCTCATCGTATAACACTGAAGCTTTCTTT. Encoded protein: CASSSYNTEAFF.

This clone was picked up a small number of times. CDR3 region: CASSPKRGGNEKLFF. The DNA for the CDR3 is TGCGCCAGCAGTCCTAAGCGGGGTGGGAATGAAAAACTGTTTTTT. The J gene is TRBJ1-4, the V gene TRBV4-3; D ambiguous. V was clipped by 6 bases and J by 5 bases, with 16 bases between them. There are 15 residues in the CDR3. CDR1 and CDR2 (germline): LGHNA, YSLEER.

In this sample, this clone turned up a few times. The chain uses TRBV19 and TRBJ2-7, with D perhaps matching TRBD1 (6 bases). V was shortened by 4 bases and J by 3 bases, with 13 bases between the two germline ends. Germline CDR1 and CDR2: LNHDA and SQIVND (reference sequence). The CDR3 spans 14 residues. The CDR3 region is CASSTGHRNYEQYF. In DNA form, the CDR3 reads TGTGCCAGTAGTACGGGACACAGAAACTACGAGCAGTACTTC. The full variable domain, completed using reference TRBV19 and TRBJ2-7, is DGGITQSPKYLFRKEGQNVTLSCEQNLNHDAMYWYRQDPGQGLRLIYYSQIVNDFQKGDIAEGYSVSREKKESFPLTVTSAQKNPTAFYLCASSTGHRNYEQYFGPGTRLTVT.

There are a few counts of this clone. This sequence joins TRBV29-1 and TRBJ2-1, with D perhaps TRBD2 (7 bases). The V gene lost 7 bases and the J gene lost 3 bases, with 16 bases spanning the gap. CDR1 SQVTM and CDR2 ANQGSEA come from the germline V gene. CDR3 length equals 14 residues. The CDR3 loop reads CSAGEGGVYNEQFF. CDR3 DNA: TGCAGCGCCGGTGAGGGGGGGGTCTACAATGAGCAGTTCTTC.

The chain recombines TRBV5-6 with TRBJ2-2; 7 bases match TRBD1. The CDR3 covers 15 residues. From germline, CDR1 is SGHDT and CDR2 YYEEEE. Trimming removed 6 bases from V and 6 bases from J; junction bases left unmatched: 11. The CDR3 here is CASTSETGRAGELFF. The CDR3 nucleotides read TGTGCCAGCACCTCCGAGACAGGGCGCGCCGGGGAGCTGTTTTTT. The full variable domain, in which reference TRBV5-6 and TRBJ2-2 provide the parts outside the CDR3, is DAGVTQSPTHLIKTRGQQVTLRCSPKSGHDTVSWYQQALGQGPQFIFQYYEEEERQRGNFPDRFSGHQFPNYSSELNVNALLLGDSALYLCASTSETGRAGELFFGEGSRLTVL.